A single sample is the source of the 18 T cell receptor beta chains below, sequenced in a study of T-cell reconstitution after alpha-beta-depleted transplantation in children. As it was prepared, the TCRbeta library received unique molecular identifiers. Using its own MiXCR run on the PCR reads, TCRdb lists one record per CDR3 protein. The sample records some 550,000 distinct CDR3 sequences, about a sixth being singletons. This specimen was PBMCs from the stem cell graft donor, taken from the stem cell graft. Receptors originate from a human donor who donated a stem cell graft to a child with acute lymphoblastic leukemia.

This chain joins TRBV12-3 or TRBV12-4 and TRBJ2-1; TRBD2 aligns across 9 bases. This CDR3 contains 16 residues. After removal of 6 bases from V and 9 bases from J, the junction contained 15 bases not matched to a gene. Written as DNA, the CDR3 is TGTGCCAGCAGACTGCGGGAGGGACCGTCCCGGGGTGAGCAGTTCTTC. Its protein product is CASRLREGPSRGEQFF.

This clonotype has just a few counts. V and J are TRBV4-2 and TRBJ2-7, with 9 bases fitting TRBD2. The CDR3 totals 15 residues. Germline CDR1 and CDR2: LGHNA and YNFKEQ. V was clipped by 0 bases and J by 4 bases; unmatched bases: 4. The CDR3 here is CASSQETSGAYEQYF. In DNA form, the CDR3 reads TGTGCCAGCAGCCAAGAGACTAGCGGAGCTTACGAGCAGTACTTC.

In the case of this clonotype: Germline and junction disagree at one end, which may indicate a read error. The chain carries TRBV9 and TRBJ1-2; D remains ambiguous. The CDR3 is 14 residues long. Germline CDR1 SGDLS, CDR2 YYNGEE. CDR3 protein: CASSALGVDYGDTF. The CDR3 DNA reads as TGTGCCAGCAGCGCCTTGGGAGTGGACTATGGCGACACCTTC.

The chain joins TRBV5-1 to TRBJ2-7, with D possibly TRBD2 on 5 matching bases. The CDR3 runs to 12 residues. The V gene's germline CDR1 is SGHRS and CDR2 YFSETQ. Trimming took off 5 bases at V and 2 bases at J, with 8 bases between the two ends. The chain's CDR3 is CASSGSTYEQYF. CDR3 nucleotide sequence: TGCGCCAGCAGTGGGAGCACCTACGAGCAGTACTTC. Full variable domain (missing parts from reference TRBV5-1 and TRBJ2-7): KAGVTQTPRYLIKTRGQQVTLSCSPISGHRSVSWYQQTPGQGLQFLFEYFSETQRNKGNFPGRFSGRQFSNSRSEMNVSTLELGDSALYLCASSGSTYEQYFGPGTRLTVT.

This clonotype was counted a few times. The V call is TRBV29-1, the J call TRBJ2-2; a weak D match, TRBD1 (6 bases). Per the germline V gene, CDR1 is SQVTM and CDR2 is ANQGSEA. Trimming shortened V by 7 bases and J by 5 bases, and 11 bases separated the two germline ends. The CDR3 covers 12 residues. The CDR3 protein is CSARTVTGELFF. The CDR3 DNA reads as TGCAGCGCCCGGACAGTGACCGGGGAGCTGTTTTTT.

The CDR3 loop is CASSLGGRTSGFYEQYF. The CDR3 DNA sequence: TGCGCCAGCAGCTTGGGAGGGAGGACTAGCGGCTTCTACGAGCAGTACTTC. The chain has TRBV5-1 and TRBJ2-7; 10 positions agree with TRBD2. This CDR3 region has 17 residues. The germline V gene has CDR1 SGHRS and CDR2 YFSETQ. J gave up 3 bases and V 0 bases, and 9 bases lay outside the gene matches.

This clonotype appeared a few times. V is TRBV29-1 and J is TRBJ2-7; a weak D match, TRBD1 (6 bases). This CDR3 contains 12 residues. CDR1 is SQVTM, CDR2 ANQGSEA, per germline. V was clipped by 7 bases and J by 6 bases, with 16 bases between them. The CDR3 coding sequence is TGCAGCGCTCTAACACAGGGATCCGAGCAGTACTTC. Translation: CSALTQGSEQYF.

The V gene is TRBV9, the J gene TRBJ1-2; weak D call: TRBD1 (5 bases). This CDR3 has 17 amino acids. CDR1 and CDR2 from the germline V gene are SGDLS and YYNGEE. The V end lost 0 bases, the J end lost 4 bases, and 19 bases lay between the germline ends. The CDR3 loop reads CASSVASGLETVYGYTF. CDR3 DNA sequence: TGTGCCAGCAGCGTAGCTTCAGGGCTGGAAACCGTCTATGGCTACACCTTC.

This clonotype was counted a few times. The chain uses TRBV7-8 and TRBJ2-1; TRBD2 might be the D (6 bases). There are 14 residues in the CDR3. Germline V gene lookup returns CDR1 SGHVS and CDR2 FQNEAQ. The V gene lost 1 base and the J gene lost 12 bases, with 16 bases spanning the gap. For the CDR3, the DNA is TGTGCCAGCAGCTTAGGTGGGCCCCCCGGGGGGCAGTTCTTC. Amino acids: CASSLGGPPGGQFF.

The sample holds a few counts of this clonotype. CDR3 in amino acids: CASRRGHPNIYGYTF. In DNA form, the CDR3 reads TGCGCCAGCAGGAGGGGACATCCCAACATCTATGGCTACACCTTC. V and J are TRBV10-2 and TRBJ1-2; TRBD1 is a possible D gene (6 bases). There are 15 residues in the CDR3. V lost 6 bases, J lost 4 bases, and 18 bases lay in between. CDR1 and CDR2 (germline): WSHSY, SAAADI.

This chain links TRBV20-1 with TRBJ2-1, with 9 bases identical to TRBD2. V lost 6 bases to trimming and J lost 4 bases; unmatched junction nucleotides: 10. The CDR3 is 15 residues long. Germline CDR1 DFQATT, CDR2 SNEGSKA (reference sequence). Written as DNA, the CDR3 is TGCAGTGCCCCTGACCCGGGACTAGCATACAATGAGCAGTTCTTC. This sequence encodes CSAPDPGLAYNEQFF.

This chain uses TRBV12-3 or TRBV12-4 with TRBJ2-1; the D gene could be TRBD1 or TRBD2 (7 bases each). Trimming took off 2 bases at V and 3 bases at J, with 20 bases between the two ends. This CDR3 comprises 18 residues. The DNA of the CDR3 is TGTGCCAGCAGTTTAAGGGGGCGGCGGGAGTTTTACTACAATGAGCAGTTCTTC. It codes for CASSLRGRREFYYNEQFF.

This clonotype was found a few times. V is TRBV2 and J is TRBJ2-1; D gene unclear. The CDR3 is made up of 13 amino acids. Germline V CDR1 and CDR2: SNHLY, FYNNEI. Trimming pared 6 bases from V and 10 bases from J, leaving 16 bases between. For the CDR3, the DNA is TGTGCCAGCAGAGACGACTGGGCGAGGGAGCAGTTCTTC. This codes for CASRDDWAREQFF.

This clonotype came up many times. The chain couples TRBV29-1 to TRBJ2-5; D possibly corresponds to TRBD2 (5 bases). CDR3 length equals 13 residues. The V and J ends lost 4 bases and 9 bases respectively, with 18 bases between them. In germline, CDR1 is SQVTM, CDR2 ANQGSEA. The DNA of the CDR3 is TGCAGCGTTGTGGGAGCCCCTGGCCGGGCCCAGTACTTC. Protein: CSVVGAPGRAQYF.

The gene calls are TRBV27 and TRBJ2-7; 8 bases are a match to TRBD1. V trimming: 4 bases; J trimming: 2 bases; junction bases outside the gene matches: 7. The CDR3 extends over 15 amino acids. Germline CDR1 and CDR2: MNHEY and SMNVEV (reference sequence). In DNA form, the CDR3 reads TGTGCCAGCAGTTGGGGGACAGGTCTTACCTACGAGCAGTACTTC. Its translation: CASSWGTGLTYEQYF.

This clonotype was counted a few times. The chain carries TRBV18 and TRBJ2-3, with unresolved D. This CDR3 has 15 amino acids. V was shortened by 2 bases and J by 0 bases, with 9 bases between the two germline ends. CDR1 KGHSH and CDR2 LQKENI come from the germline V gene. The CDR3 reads CASSPGSGSTDTQYF. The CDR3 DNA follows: TGTGCCAGCTCACCAGGGTCGGGCAGCACAGATACGCAGTATTTT.

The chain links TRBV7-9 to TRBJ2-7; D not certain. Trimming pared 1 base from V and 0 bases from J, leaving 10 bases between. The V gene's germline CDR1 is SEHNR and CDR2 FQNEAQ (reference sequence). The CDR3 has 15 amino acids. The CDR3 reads CASSLEARSSYEQYF. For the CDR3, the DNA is TGTGCCAGCAGCTTAGAAGCACGCAGCTCCTACGAGCAGTACTTC.

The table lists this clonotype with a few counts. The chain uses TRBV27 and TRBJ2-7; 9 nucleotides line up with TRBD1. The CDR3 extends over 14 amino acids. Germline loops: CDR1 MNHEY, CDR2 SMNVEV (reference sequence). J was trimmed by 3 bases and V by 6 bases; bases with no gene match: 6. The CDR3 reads CASRPGTGFYEQYF. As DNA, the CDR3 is TGTGCCAGCAGACCCGGGACAGGGTTCTACGAGCAGTACTTC.